Detailed here is one T cell receptor (beta chain). Its antigen is not identified. CDR3 length: 14 residues. Trimming left V 2 bases short and J 3 bases short, with 11 bases between. The V gene's germline CDR1 is MDHEN and CDR2 SYDVKM. The data belong to a study of T-cell reconstitution after alpha-beta-depleted transplantation in children. As it was prepared, the TCRbeta library received unique molecular identifiers. TCRdb processed the PCR reads anew with MiXCR; each CDR3 protein has one entry. Of about 580,000 distinct CDR3 sequences listed, over 25% are singletons. Study conclusions and caveats: Expanded graft clones numbering several hundred reportedly gave rise to alpha-beta T cells about two months after transplant. For some patients, TCRbeta diversity was high at day 60 because of recipient T cells and thymic progenitors that survived.

The sequence was collected from a boy under three years old with Wiskott-Aldrich syndrome, due to receive a stem cell transplant. Sequenced here: PBMCs, sampled before TCRalphabeta/CD19-depleted stem cell transplant. The chain is built from TRBV28 and TRBJ2-7; D is unclear. CDR3 residues: CASSLMGFSYEQYF. For the CDR3, the DNA is TGTGCCAGCAGTTTAATGGGATTTAGCTACGAGCAGTACTTC.